These 20 T cell receptor beta chains were sequenced from one sample in a study of shared clonotypes between healthy human individuals. CD45RO-negative, CCR7-positively selected cells formed the naive CD8 fraction, excluding terminally differentiated effector memory CD45RA+ cells. The protocol was immunoSEQ multiplex PCR, while the TCRdb copy is restricted to in-frame clones and leaves out a portion. Counted here are 1.5 million to 2.5 million clones, about 94% occurring once; the ten biggest clones make up 1.2%. Sequencing was done on a sample of naive CD8+ T cells sorted from blood. The origin of the receptors is a man between 18 and 35 years old in good health.

The rearrangement links TRBV6-6 to TRBJ2-3, with D uncertain. This CDR3 spans 16 amino acids. Germline V gene data show CDR1 as MNHNY and CDR2 as SVGAGI (reference sequence). V lost 2 bases and J lost 0, with 12 bases in between. The CDR3 sequence: CASSYLELPSTDTQYF. CDR3 in DNA: TGTGCCAGCAGTTACCTGGAGTTACCTAGCACAGATACGCAGTATTTT.

With regard to this clone: Other nucleotide sequences from this sample produce the same CDR3. The V gene is TRBV5-1, the J gene TRBJ2-5; the D gene is possibly TRBD2 (6 bases). Trimming left V 1 base short and J 5 bases short, with 9 bases between. The CDR3 covers 13 residues. Germline CDR1 reads SGHRS; CDR2 reads YFSETQ. The CDR3 is CASSLWGEETQYF. Written as DNA, the CDR3 is TGCGCCAGCAGCTTGTGGGGGGAGGAGACCCAGTACTTC.

J is TRBJ2-2 and V is TRBV7-8, with TRBD2 matching over 8 bases. This CDR3 has 15 residues. Trimming cost V 1 base and J 6 bases; bases outside gene matches: 4. The germline V gene has CDR1 SGHVS and CDR2 FQNEAQ. CDR3 nucleotides: TGTGCCAGCAGCTTAGAACGGGAGGGTTCCGGGGAGCTGTTTTTT. As protein: CASSLEREGSGELFF.

The rearrangement joins TRBV19 to TRBJ1-4, with 9 bases aligning to TRBD1. The CDR3 spans 14 residues. The ends lost 5 bases at V and 6 bases at J; junction bases unmatched: 4. Per germline, CDR1 LNHDA and CDR2 SQIVND (reference sequence). This CDR3 reads CASSPGTGYEKLFF. The CDR3 DNA sequence: TGTGCCAGTAGTCCGGGGACAGGGTATGAAAAACTGTTTTTT.

This chain links TRBV11-3 with TRBJ2-7; the match to TRBD1 covers 11 bases. The CDR3 contains 15 residues. V lost 5 bases, J lost 0 bases, and 3 bases stayed unmatched. Germline V gene lookup returns CDR1 SGHNT and CDR2 YENEEA. CDR3 protein: CASSPGTGGSYEQYF. The CDR3 nucleotides read TGTGCCAGCAGCCCTGGGACAGGGGGCTCCTACGAGCAGTACTTC.

J is TRBJ2-2 and V is TRBV2; TRBD2 agrees at 8 bases. The V and J ends lost 11 bases and 1 base, in that order; junction bases with no gene match: 3. Germline values: CDR1 SNHLY, CDR2 FYNNEI. This CDR3 spans 13 amino acids. CDR3 loop: CALRGENTGELFF. In DNA, the CDR3 is TGTGCCCTGCGGGGGGAGAACACCGGGGAGCTGTTTTTT. The complete variable domain, with remaining parts taken from reference TRBV2 and TRBJ2-2, reads EPEVTQTPSHQVTQMGQEVILRCVPISNHLYFYWYRQILGQKVEFLVSFYNNEISEKSEIFDDQFSVERPDGSNFTLKIRSTKLEDSAMYFCALRGENTGELFFGEGSRLTVL.

The chain carries TRBV4-1 and TRBJ2-7; TRBD2 aligns across 10 bases. Losses at the gene ends were 0 bases for V and 0 bases for J; bases not matched to a gene: 11. Looked up from germline, CDR1 is MGHRA and CDR2 is YSYEKL. The CDR3 is made up of 19 amino acids. The CDR3 loop reads CASSQDVPSGRVLSYEQYF. The CDR3 bases are TGCGCCAGCAGCCAAGATGTGCCCAGCGGGAGGGTCCTCTCCTACGAGCAGTACTTC.

This CDR3 reads CAISENGNTIYF. DNA of the CDR3: TGTGCCATCAGTGAGAACGGAAACACCATATATTTT. The J gene is TRBJ1-3, the V gene TRBV10-3; D gene ambiguous. Trimming left V 2 bases short and J 4 bases short, with 3 bases between. The germline CDR1 and CDR2 sequences are ENHRY and SYGVKD. The CDR3 sequence is 12 residues long.

The V gene is TRBV15, the J gene TRBJ2-1, with D unresolved. The V and J ends lost 8 bases and 0 bases respectively, with 14 bases between them. The CDR3 runs 15 residues. CDR1 LNHNV and CDR2 YYDKDF come from the germline V gene (reference sequence). The CDR3 here is CATEPTLVSYNEQFF. CDR3 nucleotides: TGTGCCACCGAACCGACACTTGTCTCCTACAATGAGCAGTTCTTC.

The chain recombines TRBV5-6 with TRBJ2-5; D remains unclear. The V gene's germline CDR1 is SGHDT and CDR2 YYEEEE. The CDR3 is made up of 13 amino acids. Trimming pared 2 bases from V and 3 bases from J, leaving 8 bases between. CDR3 DNA sequence: TGTGCCAGCAGCTTTGTGCAGGAAGAGACCCAGTACTTC. Translating gives CASSFVQEETQYF.

This clone has a single count. This chain links TRBV2 with TRBJ2-5; TRBD2 matches at 12 bases. CDR1 and CDR2 (germline): SNHLY, FYNNEI. CDR3 length equals 14 residues. J gave up 5 bases and V 8 bases, and 6 bases lay outside the gene matches. This CDR3 is CASRRTSGTETQYF. The CDR3 bases are TGTGCCAGCCGAAGGACTAGCGGGACTGAGACCCAGTACTTC. Based on the CDR3 plus reference TRBV2 and TRBJ2-5, the full variable domain is EPEVTQTPSHQVTQMGQEVILRCVPISNHLYFYWYRQILGQKVEFLVSFYNNEISEKSEIFDDQFSVERPDGSNFTLKIRSTKLEDSAMYFCASRRTSGTETQYFGPGTRLLVL.

This sequence joins TRBV7-2 and TRBJ2-7; D is possibly TRBD1 or TRBD2 (7 bases each). Germline CDR1 and CDR2: SGHTA and FQGNSA. CDR3 length equals 14 residues. V was pared by 5 bases and J by 3 bases, with 14 bases between. CDR3 DNA: TGTGCCAGCAGCCGCGACAGGGACTACTACGAGCAGTACTTC. Translation gives CASSRDRDYYEQYF.

The chain has TRBV2 and TRBJ2-1; D possibly corresponds to TRBD1 (5 bases). Germline CDR1 and CDR2: SNHLY and FYNNEI. V was pared by 6 bases and J by 4 bases, with 19 bases between. The length of the CDR3 is 16 residues. CDR3 sequence reads: CASSRDSPALYNEQFF. The CDR3 DNA reads TGTGCCAGCAGCCGCGACAGCCCCGCACTTTACAATGAGCAGTTCTTC.

The chain combines TRBV9 with TRBJ2-1; TRBD1 or TRBD2 may be the D gene (5 bases each). Trimming took 2 bases from V and 8 from J, leaving 17 bases between them. Germline V gene data show CDR1 as SGDLS and CDR2 as YYNGEE. This CDR3 region has 15 residues. The CDR3 reads CASSVMGRELDEQFF. The CDR3, as DNA: TGTGCCAGCAGCGTTATGGGCAGGGAGTTGGATGAGCAGTTCTTC.

The chain recombines TRBV7-9 with TRBJ2-1; TRBD1 aligns across 10 bases. The CDR3 consists of 16 residues. The J segment lost 8 bases and the V segment lost 3 bases, leaving 10 bases of the junction unmatched. CDR1 is SEHNR, CDR2 FQNEAQ, per germline (reference sequence). In nucleotides, the CDR3 is TGTGCCAGCAGCTTGGGTCCGGGACAGGGGTTTTATGAGCAGTTCTTC. This sequence encodes CASSLGPGQGFYEQFF.

Worth noting for this clone: It is unclear where the CDR3 begins or ends on the DNA, so no DNA is shown, and the CDR3 is as TCRdb lists it. J is TRBJ1-1 and V is TRBV29-1; no check of the table's D call, TRBD1, against the DNA was made. Germline lookup yields CDR1 SQVTM and CDR2 ANQGSEA. The CDR3 length equals 14 residues, ends included. This CDR3 is CSVVGSGTGGEGFF.

With regard to this clone: Other nucleotide sequences from this sample produce the same CDR3. This rearrangement joins TRBV5-6 to TRBJ2-3; TRBD1 agrees at 7 bases. The CDR3 contains 12 residues. Per the germline V gene, CDR1 is SGHDT and CDR2 is YYEEEE. V was pared by 3 bases and J by 6 bases, with 1 base of the junction left unmatched. The CDR3 bases are TGTGCCAGCAGCTCACAGGGGGATACGCAGTATTTT. It yields the protein CASSSQGDTQYF.

This clone was recorded only once. The rearrangement joins TRBV29-1 to TRBJ2-7, with 9 positions matching TRBD1. CDR1 is SQVTM, CDR2 ANQGSEA, per germline. The CDR3 extends over 17 amino acids. J lost 4 bases, V lost 3 bases, and 16 bases had no gene match. CDR3 amino acids: CSVEMPPGQGRSYEQYF. For the CDR3, the DNA is TGCAGCGTTGAGATGCCGCCGGGACAGGGTAGAAGTTACGAGCAGTACTTC.

The chain employs TRBV6-5 and TRBJ1-3; TRBD1 agrees at 7 bases. V lost 5 bases and J lost 2; bases outside the gene matches: 6. The germline CDR1 and CDR2 sequences are MNHEY and SVGAGI. The CDR3 is made up of 15 amino acids. CDR3 in DNA: TGTGCCAGCAGTAACGATCAGGGGGCTGGAAACACCATATATTTT. The encoded protein is CASSNDQGAGNTIYF.

The chain is built from TRBV4-1 and TRBJ1-1; maybe TRBD1 (5 bases). Between the trimmed V and J ends, which lost 0 bases and 3 bases, there was a span of 23 bases. CDR3 size: 19 residues. CDR1 and CDR2 from the germline V gene are MGHRA and YSYEKL. This CDR3 reads CASSQDPDWVTGGDTEAFF. The CDR3, as DNA: TGCGCCAGCAGCCAAGATCCGGACTGGGTTACTGGGGGGGACACTGAAGCTTTCTTT.